The next 23 T cell receptor beta chains were all read from a single sample in a study of T cell changes during pregnancy in multiple sclerosis. Profiling relied on immunoSEQ multiplex PCR, and the TCRdb table lists in-frame clones only, not all of them. The repertoire has 65,000 to 85,000 clones, around 94% of them found once; the top ten carry roughly 0.14%. The sample was CD4+ T cells from peripheral blood mononuclear cells, taken after pregnancy. The receptors here all came from a female donor with multiple sclerosis, enrolled in a pregnancy study.

The V gene is TRBV5-4, the J gene TRBJ1-2; weak D call: TRBD1 (5 bases). The CDR3 is 13 residues long. Germline V gene lookup returns CDR1 SGHNT and CDR2 YYREEE (reference sequence). Trimming took off 0 bases at V and 8 bases at J, with 11 bases between the two ends. CDR3 region: CASSLGQGGGYTF. The CDR3 region has the DNA TGTGCCAGCAGCTTGGGGCAGGGTGGCGGCTACACCTTC.

The J gene is TRBJ1-5, the V gene TRBV18; 7 nucleotides agree with TRBD1. Germline V lookup: CDR1 KGHSH, CDR2 LQKENI. This CDR3 region has 14 residues. V was clipped by 5 bases and J by 5 bases; unmatched bases: 6. CDR3 sequence: CASSSEQGDQPQHF. CDR3 DNA sequence: TGTGCCAGCTCATCGGAGCAGGGGGATCAGCCCCAGCATTTT.

This clone was detected once. The V and J genes are TRBV19 and TRBJ2-7, with 10 bases lining up with TRBD2. Trimming cost V 9 bases and J 1 base; bases outside gene matches: 6. There are 14 residues in the CDR3. Germline V gene sequence: CDR1 LNHDA, CDR2 SQIVND (reference sequence). The CDR3 here is CASGLAGGSYEQYF. The DNA of the CDR3 is TGTGCCAGCGGCTTAGCGGGAGGATCCTACGAGCAGTACTTC. The whole variable domain, remainder taken from reference TRBV19 and TRBJ2-7, is DGGITQSPKYLFRKEGQNVTLSCEQNLNHDAMYWYRQDPGQGLRLIYYSQIVNDFQKGDIAEGYSVSREKKESFPLTVTSAQKNPTAFYLCASGLAGGSYEQYFGPGTRLTVT.

The rearrangement joins TRBV5-1 to TRBJ2-2; 7 nucleotides match TRBD2. J gave up 5 bases and V 0 bases, and 7 bases lay outside the gene matches. The germline gives CDR1 SGHRS, CDR2 YFSETQ. The CDR3 runs to 16 residues. The CDR3 DNA sequence: TGCGCCAGCAGCTTGGATGGGCAGGGAGGGACCGGGGAGCTGTTTTTT. It codes for CASSLDGQGGTGELFF. Full variable domain (rest looked up from reference TRBV5-1 and TRBJ2-2): KAGVTQTPRYLIKTRGQQVTLSCSPISGHRSVSWYQQTPGQGLQFLFEYFSETQRNKGNFPGRFSGRQFSNSRSEMNVSTLELGDSALYLCASSLDGQGGTGELFFGEGSRLTVL.

J is TRBJ2-1 and V is TRBV19; D perhaps matches TRBD1 (6 bases). In germline, CDR1 is LNHDA, CDR2 SQIVND (reference sequence). V gave up 11 bases and J gave up 3 bases, with 29 bases separating them. This CDR3 region has 18 residues. CDR3 in DNA: TGTGCCTCACACTACAGGGCCCTGGGCCCATCCTACTACAATGAGCAGTTCTTC. As protein: CASHYRALGPSYYNEQFF.

This rearrangement joins TRBV10-2 to TRBJ1-2, with D uncertain. CDR1 is WSHSY and CDR2 is SAAADI in the germline V gene. The CDR3 length is 13 residues. Trimming took 8 bases from V and 4 from J, leaving 14 bases between them. The CDR3 DNA follows: TGCGCCAGCGCTGGGCGAAGCAGCTATGGCTACACCTTC. Its translation is CASAGRSSYGYTF.

This chain uses TRBV7-6 with TRBJ1-5; maybe TRBD1 (6 bases). Germline loops: CDR1 SGHVS, CDR2 FNYEAQ. V was cut by 3 bases and J by 4 bases, with 7 bases left in between. CDR3 size: 13 residues. CDR3 protein: CASSLTGNQPQHF. The DNA of the CDR3 is TGTGCCAGCAGCTTGACAGGTAATCAGCCCCAGCATTTT.

This clone has only one observation. The gene calls are TRBV2 and TRBJ2-5, with D possibly TRBD1 on 5 matching bases. Germline lookup yields CDR1 SNHLY and CDR2 FYNNEI. V was pared by 6 bases and J by 5 bases, with 16 bases between. The CDR3 consists of 14 residues. The CDR3 DNA is TGTGCCAGCAGCCACGGACAACTGGGGGAGACCCAGTACTTC. Its translation: CASSHGQLGETQYF. The variable domain in full, with the rest retrieved from reference TRBV2 and TRBJ2-5, is EPEVTQTPSHQVTQMGQEVILRCVPISNHLYFYWYRQILGQKVEFLVSFYNNEISEKSEIFDDQFSVERPDGSNFTLKIRSTKLEDSAMYFCASSHGQLGETQYFGPGTRLLVL.

The chain couples TRBV19 to TRBJ2-1; D is possibly TRBD2 (5 bases). The CDR3 is 16 residues long. Germline V lookup: CDR1 LNHDA, CDR2 SQIVND (reference sequence). Trimming took off 6 bases at V and 8 bases at J, with 23 bases between the two ends. The CDR3 nucleotides are TGTGCCAGTAGCATGGGGAGAATCAGCCAATGGGATGAGCAGTTCTTC. Its protein product is CASSMGRISQWDEQFF.

The chain has TRBV28 and TRBJ2-1; D is possibly TRBD1 (6 bases). Trimming cost V 5 bases and J 0 bases, with 8 bases left between them. The CDR3 has 14 amino acids. Germline V gives CDR1 MDHEN, CDR2 SYDVKM. CDR3 in amino acids: CASSPQGSYNEQFF. The CDR3, as DNA: TGTGCCAGCAGTCCACAGGGCTCCTACAATGAGCAGTTCTTC.

The chain has TRBV7-9 and TRBJ1-1, with D possibly being TRBD1 (6 bases). V was shortened by 2 bases and J by 4 bases, with 11 bases between the two germline ends. The CDR3 is 14 residues long. Looked up from germline, CDR1 is SEHNR and CDR2 is FQNEAQ (reference sequence). The CDR3 DNA sequence: TGTGCCAGCAGCTTATCACAGGGTGGCACTGAAGCTTTCTTT. This codes for CASSLSQGGTEAFF.

The chain carries TRBV6-5 and TRBJ1-2; D remains unclear. Between the trimmed V and J ends, which lost 6 bases and 7 bases, there was a span of 12 bases. The CDR3 is made up of 12 amino acids. The germline CDR1 and CDR2 sequences are MNHEY and SVGAGI. This CDR3 is CASSPTGLGYTF. The CDR3 DNA is TGTGCCAGCAGCCCCACCGGACTTGGCTACACCTTC.

The chain carries TRBV30 and TRBJ2-1; 7 positions match TRBD1. The CDR3 has 14 amino acids. Germline lookup yields CDR1 GTSNPN and CDR2 SVGIG (reference sequence). Trimming took 1 base from V and 4 from J; bases not matched to a gene: 4. The CDR3 DNA is TGTGCCTGGAGTGCCGGGACAGAGTACAATGAGCAGTTCTTC. It codes for CAWSAGTEYNEQFF.

The gene calls are TRBV28 and TRBJ2-4; TRBD2 agrees at 13 bases. Unmatched junction bases numbered 4, after V lost 5 bases and J lost 9 bases. Looked up from germline, CDR1 is MDHEN and CDR2 is SYDVKM. The CDR3 runs 14 residues. The CDR3 coding sequence is TGTGCCAGCAGTCGGACTAGCGGGAGAGGCATTCAGTACTTC. This encodes CASSRTSGRGIQYF.

The chain recombines TRBV18 with TRBJ2-3, with 7 nucleotides matching TRBD1. Germline assignment: CDR1 KGHSH and CDR2 LQKENI. The CDR3 is 16 amino acids. V lost 3 bases, J lost 3 bases, and 9 bases stayed unmatched. CDR3 region: CASSPSQRGHTDTQYF. CDR3 DNA: TGTGCCAGCTCACCGTCTCAAAGGGGGCATACAGATACGCAGTATTTT.

This clone was detected only once. The V gene is TRBV5-4, the J gene TRBJ2-7; no definite D call. The CDR3 covers 13 residues. Germline-derived CDR1 and CDR2 are SGHNT and YYREEE (reference sequence). V was trimmed by 4 bases and J by 6 bases, leaving 14 bases between them. The CDR3 region has the DNA TGTGCCAGCAGCCCCTCCGCGGCAGCCGAGCAGTACTTC. Translated: CASSPSAAAEQYF.

This chain connects TRBV15 to TRBJ1-2, with unresolved D. Trimming removed 1 base from V and 3 bases from J, with 6 bases in between. This CDR3 is 13 amino acids long. The germline V gene encodes CDR1 LNHNV and CDR2 YYDKDF (reference sequence). This CDR3 is CATSRVYDYGYTF. The CDR3 DNA follows: TGTGCCACCAGCAGAGTTTATGACTATGGCTACACCTTC. The full variable domain, completed using reference TRBV15 and TRBJ1-2, is DAMVIQNPRYQVTQFGKPVTLSCSQTLNHNVMYWYQQKSSQAPKLLFHYYDKDFNNEADTPDNFQSRRPNTSFCFLDIRSPGLGDTAMYLCATSRVYDYGYTFGSGTRLTVV.

The chain carries TRBV5-4 and TRBJ1-2, with D unresolved. CDR1 is SGHNT, CDR2 YYREEE, per germline (reference sequence). The CDR3 loop spans 13 amino acids. Trimming removed 3 bases at V and 0 bases at J, with 6 bases between. CDR3: CASSYRANYGYTF. The CDR3 DNA is TGTGCCAGCAGCTACAGAGCTAACTATGGCTACACCTTC.

The chain combines TRBV7-2 with TRBJ2-7, with D unclear. CDR3 length equals 14 residues. Germline V lookup: CDR1 SGHTA, CDR2 FQGNSA. Trimming left V 0 bases short and J 6 bases short, with 12 bases between. In nucleotides, the CDR3 is TGTGCCAGCAGCTTAGCTCTACCTAACAGCGAGCAGTACTTC. Encoded protein: CASSLALPNSEQYF.

V and J are TRBV30 and TRBJ2-1, with 9 bases identical to TRBD1. The CDR3 is made up of 13 amino acids. Germline CDR1 reads GTSNPN; CDR2 reads SVGIG (reference sequence). The ends lost 5 bases at V and 8 bases at J; junction bases unmatched: 7. Here the CDR3 reads CAWLGTGRDEQFF. The DNA for the CDR3 is TGTGCCTGGCTCGGGACAGGGAGAGATGAGCAGTTCTTC.

The chain has TRBV19 and TRBJ2-5, with 10 positions matching TRBD2. The CDR3 consists of 16 residues. CDR1 is LNHDA and CDR2 is SQIVND in the germline V gene (reference sequence). The J segment lost 5 bases and the V segment lost 5 bases, leaving 11 bases of the junction unmatched. The CDR3 reads CASSPRSAGGGETQYF. The CDR3 bases are TGTGCCAGTAGTCCCCGTTCAGCGGGAGGGGGTGAGACCCAGTACTTC.

The gene calls are TRBV6-1 and TRBJ2-7; D is perhaps TRBD1 (6 bases). Deletions cut 2 bases from V and 2 bases from J, with 13 bases between. Germline V CDR1 and CDR2: MNHNS, SASEGT. The CDR3 is 15 residues long. The CDR3 reads CASSEIGTPAYEQYF. CDR3 sequence (DNA): TGTGCCAGCAGTGAAATCGGGACACCTGCCTACGAGCAGTACTTC.

This clone was observed once. The J gene is TRBJ1-2, the V gene TRBV11-2; D not resolved. The CDR3 is made up of 14 amino acids. Germline lookup yields CDR1 SGHAT and CDR2 FQNNGV. V lost 5 bases, J lost 6 bases, and 16 bases lay in between. The CDR3 loop reads CASSARLRSNGYTF. Here the CDR3 DNA reads TGTGCCAGCAGCGCGCGACTGAGGTCAAATGGCTACACCTTC.